These T cell receptor beta chains were read from a single sample in a study of cytomegalovirus exposure and HLA in healthy donors. The assay was immunoSEQ multiplex PCR, and TCRdb's table has in-frame clones only and misses some. Of about 160,000 clones listed, around four fifths are singletons. Source material: PBMCs. Receptors originate from a woman between 50 and 59 years old in good health and CMV-seronegative. The CDR3 runs from the conserved cysteine through the conserved F or W. The D gene is left open where the match is weak. Clone size is given for some rows only: seen once, a few or many times, or a class if the clone is expanded.

TRBV6-5,TRBJ1-2,TRBD1,NA,CASRATGGVTYGYTF,TGTGCCAGCAGGGCGACAGGGGGAGTAACCTATGGCTACACCTTC
TRBV9,TRBJ1-6,TRBD1,once,CASSEGQRHNSPLHF,TGTGCCAGCAGCGAGGGACAGAGACATAATTCACCCCTCCACTTT
TRBV7-9,TRBJ2-5,TRBD2,once,CASSSRTSGVQETQYF,TGTGCCAGCAGCTCCAGGACTAGCGGGGTACAAGAGACCCAGTACTTC
TRBV7-2,TRBJ1-1,NA,NA,CASSPRGGGVNTEAFF,TGTGCCAGCAGCCCCCGGGGCGGCGGGGTGAACACTGAAGCTTTCTTT
TRBV11-2,TRBJ1-4,NA,NA,CASSLTSTGVNEKLFF,TGTGCCAGCAGCTTAACTTCCACAGGCGTAAATGAAAAACTGTTTTTT
TRBV6-1,TRBJ1-2,TRBD1,NA,CASRLTGGSYGYTF,TGTGCCAGCAGATTGACAGGGGGCAGCTATGGCTACACCTTC
TRBV6-5,TRBJ2-7,TRBD1,NA,CASSSDRGYEQYF,TGTGCCAGCAGCTCCGACAGGGGCTACGAGCAGTACTTC
TRBV10-1,TRBJ2-2,NA,NA,CASRRGITGELFF,TGCGCCAGCAGACGAGGGATCACCGGGGAGCTGTTTTTT
TRBV14,TRBJ1-5,NA,NA,CASSPRGGGQPQHF,TGTGCCAGCAGCCCCCGGGGGGGCGGTCAGCCCCAGCATTTT
TRBV5-1,TRBJ2-7,NA,NA,CASSSEGPQSNEQYF,TGCGCCAGCAGCTCGGAGGGGCCTCAAAGTAACGAGCAGTACTTC
TRBV19,TRBJ2-2,TRBD1,NA,CASKQGSLGVTGELFF,TGTGCCAGCAAACAGGGGTCCCTGGGGGTCACCGGGGAGCTGTTTTTT
TRBV28,TRBJ1-2,NA,few,CASSNVPGNYGYTF,TGTGCCAGCAGCAACGTTCCAGGGAACTATGGCTACACCTTC
TRBV7-3,TRBJ2-7,NA,NA,CASSVGGTYEQYF,TGTGCCAGCAGCGTTGGCGGTACCTACGAGCAGTACTTC
TRBV5-1,TRBJ2-5,NA,once,CASSLAREWGETQYF,TGCGCCAGCAGCTTGGCACGGGAGTGGGGGGAGACCCAGTACTTC
TRBV6-6,TRBJ2-1,TRBD1,NA,CASSYGQGASEQFF,TGTGCCAGCAGTTACGGACAGGGTGCGAGTGAGCAGTTCTTC
TRBV5-4,TRBJ2-3,NA,NA,CASSSRDVLNTQYF,TGTGCCAGCAGCTCCCGGGATGTCCTGAATACGCAGTATTTT
TRBV4-1,TRBJ2-3,NA,NA,CASSPTSPITDTQYF,TGCGCCAGCAGCCCCACTAGCCCAATTACAGATACGCAGTATTTT
TRBV6-5,TRBJ2-7,TRBD2,NA,CASTPNQGGYEQYF,TGTGCCAGCACCCCAAATCAGGGAGGGTACGAGCAGTACTTC
TRBV28,TRBJ2-1,TRBD2,NA,CASSLFLGSGSVKDEQFF,TGTGCCAGCAGTTTATTCTTAGGTAGCGGGAGTGTCAAAGATGAGCAGTTCTTC
TRBV5-6,TRBJ2-5,NA,NA,CASSYGGYQETQYF,TGTGCCAGCAGCTATGGAGGGTACCAAGAGACCCAGTACTTC
TRBV18,TRBJ1-1,NA,once,CASSPQTVRSTEAFF,TGTGCCAGCTCACCCCAAACCGTAAGGAGCACTGAAGCTTTCTTT
TRBV4-1,TRBJ2-3,TRBD2,NA,CASSHPRALAGVVTDTQYF,TGCGCCAGCAGCCACCCCCGGGCACTAGCGGGGGTAGTGACAGATACGCAGTATTTT
TRBV10-1,TRBJ2-3,TRBD1,NA,CASGTGMYF,TGCGCCAGCGGGACAGGGATGTATTTT
TRBV10-3,TRBJ2-3,TRBD2,NA,CAISGGSGRDTDTQYF,TGTGCCATCAGTGGCGGTAGCGGGAGGGATACAGATACGCAGTATTTT
TRBV7-9,TRBJ2-7,NA,NA,CASSLLGGGSFGYEQYF,TGTGCCAGCAGCTTACTAGGCGGGGGCAGCTTTGGCTACGAGCAGTACTTC
TRBV7-3,TRBJ2-1,TRBD2,NA,CASSSGPDNEQFF,TGTGCCAGCAGTAGCGGGCCCGACAATGAGCAGTTCTTC